The clone carrying this T cell receptor beta chain was recorded many times. The CDR3 spans 16 residues. The germline V gene encodes CDR1 SGHTA and CDR2 FQGNSA. V dropped 6 bases and J dropped 2 bases, with 18 bases sitting between them. The data are from a study of T cells in Graves' hyperthyroidism and ophthalmopathy. Authors of the study amplified TCR beta CDR3 regions from RNA transcripts. When the TCR CDR3 underwent first-round RT-PCR, the HTBI primer set was used. TCRdb recomputed calls from the multiplex PCR reads with MiXCR, one row per CDR3 protein. The sample contains 300,000 to 450,000 distinct CDR3 sequences, about 25% of which appear only once.

Sequencing used blood. The V and J genes are TRBV7-2 and TRBJ2-3; D call uncertain. The source is a man aged 50-60 years with Graves' hyperthyroidism. The CDR3 nucleotides read TGTGCCAGCAGACGTCCGTGGCACCCAGTCACAGATACGCAGTATTTT. Its translation is CASRRPWHPVTDTQYF.